The entry below describes one T cell receptor beta chain. The data stem from a study of CDR3 diversity in severe acne. Trimming pared 5 bases from V and 7 bases from J, leaving 17 bases between. The germline V gene encodes CDR1 SQVTM and CDR2 ANQGSEA. The CDR3 covers 13 residues. TCRdb re-called the PCR reads with MiXCR, one entry per CDR3 protein. Among about 84,000 distinct CDR3 sequences listed, about 54% were seen once. The TCR was taken from a male donor in good health, without acne. The sample was blood. The chain combines TRBV29-1 with TRBJ1-2, with D possibly TRBD1 on 5 matching bases. CDR3 sequence reads: CSVQDGGRVGYTF. The DNA for the CDR3 is TGCAGCGTTCAGGACGGGGGACGAGTTGGCTACACCTTC. Full variable domain (outside the CDR3, taken from reference TRBV29-1 and TRBJ1-2): SAVISQKPSRDICQRGTSLTIQCQVDSQVTMMFWYRQQPGQSLTLIATANQGSEATYESGFVIDKFPISRPNLTFSTLTVSNMSPEDSSIYLCSVQDGGRVGYTFGSGTRLTVV.